Listed below are T cell receptor beta chains from one sample, sequenced in a study of T cell responses to AZD1222 COVID-19 vaccine. The assay was immunoSEQ multiplex PCR, and TCRdb's table has in-frame clones only and misses some. The data show about 180,000 clones, around 88% seen once. Sequenced here: peripheral blood, sampled on day 0 of AZD1222 vaccination. Receptors were obtained from an adult in good health. Each CDR3 is given with its conserved first and last residue. A D gene is named only where the DNA matches it firmly. The size field is filled for only some rows; it gives once, few, many or a size class.

j_gene: TRBJ2-7; abundance: NA; d_gene: NA; v_gene: TRBV20-1; CDR3nt: TGCAGTGTCATAACGGGCTACGAGCAGTACTTC; CDR3aa: CSVITGYEQYF
j_gene: TRBJ1-1; abundance: NA; d_gene: NA; v_gene: TRBV2; CDR3nt: TGTGCCAGCAGTGACCGGTTCATGAACACTGAAGCTTTCTTT; CDR3aa: CASSDRFMNTEAFF
j_gene: TRBJ1-2; abundance: NA; d_gene: NA; v_gene: TRBV11-2; CDR3nt: TGTGCCAGCAGCCGGGCAGGTACTAACTATGGCTACACCTTC; CDR3aa: CASSRAGTNYGYTF
j_gene: TRBJ1-5; abundance: once; d_gene: TRBD1; v_gene: TRBV19; CDR3nt: TGTGCCAGCGACAGGGGGAGCAATCAGCCCCAGCATTTT; CDR3aa: CASDRGSNQPQHF
j_gene: TRBJ1-1; abundance: NA; d_gene: NA; v_gene: TRBV6-5; CDR3nt: TGTGCCAGCAACAGTATCGGAGTGAACACTGAAGCTTTCTTT; CDR3aa: CASNSIGVNTEAFF
j_gene: TRBJ1-5; abundance: NA; d_gene: TRBD1; v_gene: TRBV19; CDR3nt: TGTGCCAGTAGTACGTCCCGGGACAGGGGCGGTCAGCCCCAGCATTTT; CDR3aa: CASSTSRDRGGQPQHF
j_gene: TRBJ2-2; abundance: NA; d_gene: NA; v_gene: TRBV5-4; CDR3nt: TGTGCCAGCAGCTTGGCAGCCGCGAACACCGGGGAGCTGTTTTTT; CDR3aa: CASSLAAANTGELFF
j_gene: TRBJ1-1; abundance: NA; d_gene: NA; v_gene: TRBV30; CDR3nt: TGTGCCTGGAGTAAGGACAGAAACACTGAAGCTTTCTTT; CDR3aa: CAWSKDRNTEAFF
j_gene: TRBJ2-3; abundance: once; d_gene: NA; v_gene: TRBV6-1; CDR3nt: TGTGCCACCACCAGCGATCCCACAGATACGCAGTATTTT; CDR3aa: CATTSDPTDTQYF
j_gene: TRBJ2-1; abundance: NA; d_gene: NA; v_gene: TRBV9; CDR3nt: TGTGCCAGCAGCGCCGGGGGTGGTCCGGGAGATGGGAATGAGCAGTTCTTC; CDR3aa: CASSAGGGPGDGNEQFF
j_gene: TRBJ2-3; abundance: NA; d_gene: TRBD2; v_gene: TRBV7-2; CDR3nt: TGTGCCAGCAGCCCCCCCAGCGGGGGTACAGATACGCAGTATTTT; CDR3aa: CASSPPSGGTDTQYF
j_gene: TRBJ1-3; abundance: NA; d_gene: NA; v_gene: TRBV2; CDR3nt: TGTGCCAGCAGCCGCGGGGGATTGCACTCTGGAAACACCATATATTTT; CDR3aa: CASSRGGLHSGNTIYF
j_gene: TRBJ1-1; abundance: NA; d_gene: NA; v_gene: TRBV19; CDR3nt: TGTGCCAGTACCCCGAACCAGGGAACTGAAGCTTTCTTT; CDR3aa: CASTPNQGTEAFF
j_gene: TRBJ2-6; abundance: NA; d_gene: NA; v_gene: TRBV5-1; CDR3nt: TGCGCCAGCAGCGACACGGGACAATACTCTGGGGCCAACGTCCTGACTTTC; CDR3aa: CASSDTGQYSGANVLTF
j_gene: TRBJ2-7; abundance: many; d_gene: NA; v_gene: TRBV14; CDR3nt: TGTGCCAGCAGCCAAGGGTTTGGGGAGCAGTACTTC; CDR3aa: CASSQGFGEQYF
j_gene: TRBJ2-7; abundance: NA; d_gene: NA; v_gene: TRBV10-2; CDR3nt: TGCGCCAGCAGGTTATCTTCCTACGAGCAGTACTTC; CDR3aa: CASRLSSYEQYF
j_gene: TRBJ1-2; abundance: NA; d_gene: NA; v_gene: TRBV27; CDR3nt: TGTGCCAGCAGTGAGAGGGGCGAGGGCTACACCTTC; CDR3aa: CASSERGEGYTF
j_gene: TRBJ2-1; abundance: NA; d_gene: NA; v_gene: TRBV18; CDR3nt: TGTGCCAGCTCACCACCACTACTAGTCGGCGACAATGAGCAGTTCTTC; CDR3aa: CASSPPLLVGDNEQFF
j_gene: TRBJ2-7; abundance: NA; d_gene: TRBD2; v_gene: TRBV25-1; CDR3nt: TGTGCCAGCAGTGGGGTCGGACTAGCGGGAGTCGGGGAGCAGTACTTC; CDR3aa: CASSGVGLAGVGEQYF
j_gene: TRBJ1-2; abundance: NA; d_gene: NA; v_gene: TRBV5-1; CDR3nt: TGCGCCAGCAGCCTTGGAACAGAGAACTATGGCTACACCTTC; CDR3aa: CASSLGTENYGYTF
j_gene: TRBJ1-5; abundance: NA; d_gene: TRBD1; v_gene: TRBV6-5; CDR3nt: TGTGCCAGCAGTCCCTCAGGGGGCGATCAGCCCCAGCATTTT; CDR3aa: CASSPSGGDQPQHF
j_gene: TRBJ2-5; abundance: NA; d_gene: NA; v_gene: TRBV19; CDR3nt: TGTGCCAGTAGTAAAGCGAGAGAGACCCAGTACTTC; CDR3aa: CASSKARETQYF
j_gene: TRBJ2-1; abundance: NA; d_gene: TRBD2; v_gene: TRBV2; CDR3nt: TGTGCCAGCAGTGAAACTAGCGGGAGGGCCGACGAGCGATTCTTC; CDR3aa: CASSETSGRADERFF
j_gene: TRBJ1-4; abundance: few; d_gene: NA; v_gene: TRBV3-1/TRBV3-2; CDR3nt: TGTGCCAGCAGCCCCCGGTCAGGGAATGAAAAACTGTTTTTT; CDR3aa: CASSPRSGNEKLFF
j_gene: TRBJ2-7; abundance: once; d_gene: NA; v_gene: TRBV5-8; CDR3nt: TGTGCCAGCAGCATCCAACCGGGACTCCTAAGTCGTGAGCAGTACTTC; CDR3aa: CASSIQPGLLSREQYF
j_gene: TRBJ2-5; abundance: NA; d_gene: TRBD2; v_gene: TRBV7-8; CDR3nt: TGTGCCAGCAGCTCAACTAGCGGGGGGGGATTAGAGACCCAGTACTTC; CDR3aa: CASSSTSGGGLETQYF
j_gene: TRBJ2-2; abundance: NA; d_gene: NA; v_gene: TRBV9; CDR3nt: TGTGCCAGCAGCGACGTACAGGACACCGGGGAGCTGTTTTTT; CDR3aa: CASSDVQDTGELFF
j_gene: TRBJ2-1; abundance: NA; d_gene: TRBD2; v_gene: TRBV5-1; CDR3nt: TGCGCCAGCAGCGACCGGCCCGGGGGGGACAATGAGCAGTTCTTC; CDR3aa: CASSDRPGGDNEQFF
j_gene: TRBJ2-7; abundance: NA; d_gene: NA; v_gene: TRBV7-3; CDR3nt: TGTGCCAGCAGCCCGGACTTCACCTACGAGCAGTACTTC; CDR3aa: CASSPDFTYEQYF
j_gene: TRBJ2-3; abundance: NA; d_gene: NA; v_gene: TRBV9; CDR3nt: TGTGCCAGCAGCGAAACAGATACGCAGTATTTT; CDR3aa: CASSETDTQYF
j_gene: TRBJ2-3; abundance: NA; d_gene: TRBD2; v_gene: TRBV3-1/TRBV3-2; CDR3nt: TGTGCCAGCAGCGTCCACCTAGCGGGAGGACCAGATACGCAGTATTTT; CDR3aa: CASSVHLAGGPDTQYF
j_gene: TRBJ2-1; abundance: NA; d_gene: NA; v_gene: TRBV27; CDR3nt: TGTGCCAGCAGTTTACTGGGGGAGTACAATGAGCAGTTCTTC; CDR3aa: CASSLLGEYNEQFF
j_gene: TRBJ2-2; abundance: NA; d_gene: TRBD1; v_gene: TRBV10-2; CDR3nt: TGCGCCAGCACCGGGACAGGGGAGGCCGGGGAGCTGTTTTTT; CDR3aa: CASTGTGEAGELFF
j_gene: TRBJ2-3; abundance: NA; d_gene: NA; v_gene: TRBV12-5; CDR3nt: TGTGCTAGTGGTTTCATCACAGATACGCAGTATTTT; CDR3aa: CASGFITDTQYF
j_gene: TRBJ2-5; abundance: NA; d_gene: TRBD2; v_gene: TRBV6-5; CDR3nt: TGTGCCAGCACTCGGGGGGGGAAAGAGACCCAGTACTTC; CDR3aa: CASTRGGKETQYF
j_gene: TRBJ2-3; abundance: NA; d_gene: NA; v_gene: TRBV6-2/TRBV6-3; CDR3nt: TGTGCCAGCAGTTCTGGCAGGCACACAGATACGCAGTATTTT; CDR3aa: CASSSGRHTDTQYF
j_gene: TRBJ2-2; abundance: NA; d_gene: NA; v_gene: TRBV6-6; CDR3nt: TGTGCCAGCACTGAGAGGGGTGGAGTCGTGGGGGAGCTGTTTTTT; CDR3aa: CASTERGGVVGELFF
j_gene: TRBJ1-2; abundance: NA; d_gene: NA; v_gene: TRBV7-9; CDR3nt: TGTGCCAGCAGCTCAAGGGCAGGGGCAGAAGAGCATACTAACTATGGCTACACCTTC; CDR3aa: CASSSRAGAEEHTNYGYTF
j_gene: TRBJ1-2; abundance: NA; d_gene: NA; v_gene: TRBV4-3; CDR3nt: TGCGCCAGCAGCCAGAGGACAGAAACAAACTATGGCTACACCTTC; CDR3aa: CASSQRTETNYGYTF
j_gene: TRBJ1-5; abundance: NA; d_gene: NA; v_gene: TRBV7-3; CDR3nt: TGTGCCAGCAGCTTAGATAACAATCAGCCCCAGCATTTT; CDR3aa: CASSLDNNQPQHF
j_gene: TRBJ1-2; abundance: NA; d_gene: NA; v_gene: TRBV6-2/TRBV6-3; CDR3nt: TGTGCCAGCAGTCCCCGGGCGTTCTCGGGGAGTGGCTACACCTTC; CDR3aa: CASSPRAFSGSGYTF
j_gene: TRBJ2-7; abundance: NA; d_gene: TRBD2; v_gene: TRBV6-1; CDR3nt: TGTGCCAGCAGTGATCGGGGACCTAGCGGGATGGCGGTGGGGGAGTACTTC; CDR3aa: CASSDRGPSGMAVGEYF
j_gene: TRBJ2-5; abundance: once; d_gene: NA; v_gene: TRBV6-4; CDR3nt: TGTGCCAGCAGTGACTCGAAGACGCCCCAAGAGACCCAGTACTTC; CDR3aa: CASSDSKTPQETQYF
j_gene: TRBJ2-7; abundance: NA; d_gene: TRBD1; v_gene: TRBV19; CDR3nt: TGTGCCAGCGGGGACAGCTCCTACGAGCAGTACTTC; CDR3aa: CASGDSSYEQYF
j_gene: TRBJ1-3; abundance: NA; d_gene: TRBD1; v_gene: TRBV2; CDR3nt: TGTGCCACGACAGGGGAATTCAGAAACACCATATATTTT; CDR3aa: CATTGEFRNTIYF
j_gene: TRBJ1-6; abundance: NA; d_gene: NA; v_gene: TRBV18; CDR3nt: TGTGCCAGCTCACTCCCGGGACACGAATTGAGCTCCTATAATTCACCCCTCCACTTT; CDR3aa: CASSLPGHELSSYNSPLHF
j_gene: TRBJ1-4; abundance: NA; d_gene: TRBD1; v_gene: TRBV19; CDR3nt: TGTGCCAGTAGTATAACCACAGGGGAAAGTGCTAATGAAAAACTGTTTTTT; CDR3aa: CASSITTGESANEKLFF